This T cell receptor (beta chain) was captured by sequencing in a study of T cells in Graves' hyperthyroidism and ophthalmopathy. TCR beta CDR3 regions were amplified from RNA. HTBI primers drove first-round RT-PCR of the TCR CDR3. TCRdb re-called the multiplex PCR reads with MiXCR, one entry per CDR3 protein. The sample contains about 600,000 distinct CDR3 sequences, roughly 15% of which appear only once. The CDR3 spans 14 residues. Per germline, CDR1 KGHSH and CDR2 LQKENI. The V and J ends lost 3 bases and 2 bases respectively, with 11 bases between them. Exclusions: uncontrolled infection, other autoimmune disease, pregnancy, lactation. Thyroid ultrasound, orbital computed tomography, clinical symptoms, and serum thyroxine and TRAb underpinned diagnoses. The authors took PBMCs from roughly 9.3 ml fresh peripheral blood. This clonotype was counted ten times or more. Its antigen is unknown. General observations from the study: Most thyroid clonotypes expanded above 0.001 were also detected in blood.

What was sequenced was blood. The chain couples TRBV18 to TRBJ2-7; TRBD1 or TRBD2 may be the D gene (5 bases each). The receptor comes from a woman aged 40 to 55 with Graves' ophthalmopathy. The CDR3 loop reads CASSPYRGAYEQYF. In nucleotides, the CDR3 is TGTGCCAGCTCACCTTACCGGGGCGCCTACGAGCAGTACTTC.